The sequence of this TCR beta chain was determined in a study of blood T cell repertoires in COVID-19. Study context: Acute-phase and convalescent COVID-19 samples originated in the United States, Italy and Spain. T cells, B-cell-depleted T cells, or PBMCs supplied cDNA or gDNA.

TCRdb keeps only in-frame clones here, not all; method: immunoSEQ multiplex PCR. The sample records 200,000 to 250,000 clones, approximately 80% being singletons. Germline CDR1 reads SNHLY; CDR2 reads FYNNEI. The CDR3 length is 18 residues. V gave up 3 bases and J gave up 5 bases; unmatched junction bases: 17. The TCR was taken from a human donor in a cohort sampled during active COVID-19. V usage is TRBV2 and J usage is TRBJ2-7; 9 nucleotides align to TRBD2. Sequenced material: peripheral blood. CDR3 nucleotides: TGTGCCAGCAGTGACGGGCTAGCGGGGAGGGCAGGGAGGAACGAGCAGTACTTC. Translation: CASSDGLAGRAGRNEQYF.